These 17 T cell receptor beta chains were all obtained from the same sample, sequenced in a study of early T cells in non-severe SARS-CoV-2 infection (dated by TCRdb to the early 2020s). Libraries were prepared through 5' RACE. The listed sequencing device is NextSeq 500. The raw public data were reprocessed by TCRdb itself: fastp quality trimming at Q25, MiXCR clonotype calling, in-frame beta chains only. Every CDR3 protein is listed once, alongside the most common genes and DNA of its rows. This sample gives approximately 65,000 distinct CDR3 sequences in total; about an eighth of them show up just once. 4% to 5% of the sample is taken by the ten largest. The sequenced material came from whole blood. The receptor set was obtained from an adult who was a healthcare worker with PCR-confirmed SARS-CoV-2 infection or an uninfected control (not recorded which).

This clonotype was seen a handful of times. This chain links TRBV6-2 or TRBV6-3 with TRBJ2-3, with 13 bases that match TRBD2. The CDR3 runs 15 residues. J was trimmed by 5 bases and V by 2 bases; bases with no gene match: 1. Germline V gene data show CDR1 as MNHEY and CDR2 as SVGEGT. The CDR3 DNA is TGTGCCAGCAGTTACGGACTAGCGGGGGTAGATACGCAGTATTTT. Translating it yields CASSYGLAGVDTQYF.

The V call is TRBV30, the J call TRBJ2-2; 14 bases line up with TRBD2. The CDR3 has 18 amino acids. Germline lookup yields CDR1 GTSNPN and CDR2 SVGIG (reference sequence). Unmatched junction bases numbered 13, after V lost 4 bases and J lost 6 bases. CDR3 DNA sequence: TGTGCCTGGATTCCCGCGGGACTAGCGGGGGAGGTGGCCGGGGAGCTGTTTTTT. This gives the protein CAWIPAGLAGEVAGELFF.

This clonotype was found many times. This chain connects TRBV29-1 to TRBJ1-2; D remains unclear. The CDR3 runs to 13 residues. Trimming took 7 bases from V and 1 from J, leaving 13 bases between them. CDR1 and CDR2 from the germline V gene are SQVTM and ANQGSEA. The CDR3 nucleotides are TGCAGCGGTGGAGAGCAGCTTAACTATGGCTACACCTTC. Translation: CSGGEQLNYGYTF.

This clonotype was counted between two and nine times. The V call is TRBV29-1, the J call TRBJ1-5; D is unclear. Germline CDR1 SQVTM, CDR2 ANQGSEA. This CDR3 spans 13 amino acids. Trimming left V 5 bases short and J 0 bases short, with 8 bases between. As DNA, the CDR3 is TGCAGCGTTTCCCAGACTAGCAATCAGCCCCAGCATTTT. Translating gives CSVSQTSNQPQHF.

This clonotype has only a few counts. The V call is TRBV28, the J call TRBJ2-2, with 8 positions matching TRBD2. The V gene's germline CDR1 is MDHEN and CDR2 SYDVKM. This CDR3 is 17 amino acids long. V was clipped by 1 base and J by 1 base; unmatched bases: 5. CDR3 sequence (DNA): TGTGCCAGCAGTTTATCGGCTGCGGGGGGGAACACCGGGGAGCTGTTTTTT. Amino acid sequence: CASSLSAAGGNTGELFF.

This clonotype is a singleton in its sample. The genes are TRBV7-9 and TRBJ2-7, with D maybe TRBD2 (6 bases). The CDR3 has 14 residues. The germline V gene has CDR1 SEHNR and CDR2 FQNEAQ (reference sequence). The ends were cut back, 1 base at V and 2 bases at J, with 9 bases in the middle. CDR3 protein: CASSLVAAAYEQYF. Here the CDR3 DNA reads TGTGCCAGCAGCTTAGTAGCGGCGGCCTACGAGCAGTACTTC.

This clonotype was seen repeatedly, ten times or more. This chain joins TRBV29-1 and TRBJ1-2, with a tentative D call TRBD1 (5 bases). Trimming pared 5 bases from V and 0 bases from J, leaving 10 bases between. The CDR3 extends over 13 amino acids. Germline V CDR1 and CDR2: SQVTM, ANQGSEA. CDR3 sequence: CSVTGGPNYGYTF. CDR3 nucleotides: TGCAGCGTTACGGGGGGACCTAACTATGGCTACACCTTC. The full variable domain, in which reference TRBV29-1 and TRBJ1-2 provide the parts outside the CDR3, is SAVISQKPSRDICQRGTSLTIQCQVDSQVTMMFWYRQQPGQSLTLIATANQGSEATYESGFVIDKFPISRPNLTFSTLTVSNMSPEDSSIYLCSVTGGPNYGYTFGSGTRLTVV.

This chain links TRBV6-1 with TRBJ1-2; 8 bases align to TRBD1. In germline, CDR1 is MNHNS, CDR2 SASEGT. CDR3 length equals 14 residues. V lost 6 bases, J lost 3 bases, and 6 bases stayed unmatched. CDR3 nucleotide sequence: TGTGCCAGCAGCCACAGGGGGGATGACTATGGCTACACCTTC. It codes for CASSHRGDDYGYTF.

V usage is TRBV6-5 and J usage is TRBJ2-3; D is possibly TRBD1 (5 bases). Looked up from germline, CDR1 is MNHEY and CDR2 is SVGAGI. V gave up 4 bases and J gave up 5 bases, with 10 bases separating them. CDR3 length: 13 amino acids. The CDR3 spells CASSFQGVDTQYF. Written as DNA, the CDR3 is TGTGCCAGCAGTTTCCAAGGGGTAGATACGCAGTATTTT.

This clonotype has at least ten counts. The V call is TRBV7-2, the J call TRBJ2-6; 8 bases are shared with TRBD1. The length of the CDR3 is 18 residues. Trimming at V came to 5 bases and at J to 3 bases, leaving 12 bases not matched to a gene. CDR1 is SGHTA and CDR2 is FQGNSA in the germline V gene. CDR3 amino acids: CASSDLWTGSNGANVLTF. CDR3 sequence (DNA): TGTGCCAGCAGCGACTTGTGGACAGGGTCCAATGGGGCCAACGTCCTGACTTTC.

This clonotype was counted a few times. CDR3 amino acids: CASSPTSGGPQGDTQYF. The CDR3 coding sequence is TGTGCCAGCAGCCCCACGTCGGGGGGGCCGCAGGGTGATACGCAGTATTTT. The J gene is TRBJ2-3, the V gene TRBV6-2 or TRBV6-3; 8 bases agree with TRBD2. The germline CDR1 and CDR2 sequences are MNHEY and SVGEGT. V trimming: 6 bases; J trimming: 6 bases; junction bases outside the gene matches: 17. The CDR3 length is 17 residues.

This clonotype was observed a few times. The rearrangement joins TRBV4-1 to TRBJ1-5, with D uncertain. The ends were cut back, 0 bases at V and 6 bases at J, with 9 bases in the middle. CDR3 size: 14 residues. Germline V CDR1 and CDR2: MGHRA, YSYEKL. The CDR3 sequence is CASSQDTSGQPQHF. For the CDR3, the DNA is TGCGCCAGCAGCCAAGATACATCGGGTCAGCCCCAGCATTTT.

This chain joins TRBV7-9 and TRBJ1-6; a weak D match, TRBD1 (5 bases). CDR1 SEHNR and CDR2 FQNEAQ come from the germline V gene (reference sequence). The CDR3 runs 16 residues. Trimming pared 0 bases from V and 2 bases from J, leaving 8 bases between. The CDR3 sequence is CASSLARVTYNSPLHF. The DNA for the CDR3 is TGTGCCAGCAGCTTAGCCAGGGTCACCTATAATTCACCCCTCCACTTT.

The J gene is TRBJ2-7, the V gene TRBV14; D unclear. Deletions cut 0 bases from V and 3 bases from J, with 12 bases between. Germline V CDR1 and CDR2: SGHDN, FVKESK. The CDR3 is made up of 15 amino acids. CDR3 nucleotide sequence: TGTGCCAGCAGCCAAGATCAGGCCCAACACTACGAGCAGTACTTC. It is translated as CASSQDQAQHYEQYF. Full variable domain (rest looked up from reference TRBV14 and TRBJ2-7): EAGVTQFPSHSVIEKGQTVTLRCDPISGHDNLYWYRRVMGKEIKFLLHFVKESKQDESGMPNNRFLAERTGGTYSTLKVQPAELEDSGVYFCASSQDQAQHYEQYFGPGTRLTVT.

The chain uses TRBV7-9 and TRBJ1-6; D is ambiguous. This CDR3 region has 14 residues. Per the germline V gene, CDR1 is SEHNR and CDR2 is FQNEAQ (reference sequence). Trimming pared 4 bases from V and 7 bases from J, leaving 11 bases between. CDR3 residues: CASSSPSGNSPLHF. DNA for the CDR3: TGTGCCAGCAGCTCCCCTTCCGGGAATTCACCCCTCCACTTT.

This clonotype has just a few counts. The DNA for the CDR3 is TGTGCCAGCAGCTTACCACAAGGGGGGAAAAGCTCCTACGAGCAGTACTTC. This codes for CASSLPQGGKSSYEQYF. The V and J genes are TRBV11-2 and TRBJ2-7; TRBD1 or TRBD2 may be the D gene (6 bases each). Trimming left V 2 bases short and J 0 bases short, with 17 bases between. The CDR3 loop spans 17 amino acids. Germline CDR1 is SGHAT and CDR2 is FQNNGV. Variable domain in full (rest from reference TRBV11-2 and TRBJ2-7): EAGVAQSPRYKIIEKRQSVAFWCNPISGHATLYWYQQILGQGPKLLIQFQNNGVVDDSQLPKDRFSAERLKGVDSTLKIQPAKLEDSAVYLCASSLPQGGKSSYEQYFGPGTRLTVT.

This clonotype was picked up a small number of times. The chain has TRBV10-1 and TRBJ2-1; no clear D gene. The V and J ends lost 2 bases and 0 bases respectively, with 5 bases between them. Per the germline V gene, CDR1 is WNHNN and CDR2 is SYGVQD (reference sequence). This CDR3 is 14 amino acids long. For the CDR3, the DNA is TGCGCCAGCAGTGAGGCTAGCTCCTACAATGAGCAGTTCTTC. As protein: CASSEASSYNEQFF.